The following is a T cell receptor beta chain sequence with its context. This record comes from a study of blood T cell repertoires in COVID-19. V shed 0 bases and J shed 7 bases, with 9 bases lying between them. Germline CDR1 is MNHEY and CDR2 is SVGAGI. The CDR3 has 14 residues. Assay used: immunoSEQ multiplex PCR; TCRdb lists only in-frame clones, some missing. The sample carries approximately 69,000 clones, around 67% recorded once. Sequenced: peripheral blood. The TCR originated in a man in his sixties with acute or convalescent COVID-19. The chain has TRBV6-5 and TRBJ1-4; D is possibly TRBD1 (5 bases). CDR3 in DNA: TGTGCCAGCAGTTACTCGGCGGGGGGTGAAAAACTGTTTTTT. Its protein is CASSYSAGGEKLFF.